This TCR beta chain was retrieved from a study of T cells in Graves' hyperthyroidism and ophthalmopathy. Study information: Specimen type is peripheral blood, collected at initial diagnosis prior to any treatment.

Concerning this clonotype itself: What it binds is not known.

Unmatched junction bases numbered 9, after V lost 2 bases and J lost 5 bases. Germline-derived CDR1 and CDR2 are SGHTA and FQGTGA. CDR3 length equals 16 residues. General study findings and limits: Blood also held most thyroid clonotypes expanded beyond 0.001.

RNA transcripts provided the source from which TCR beta CDR3 regions were amplified. In the first-round RT-PCR of the TCR CDR3, the HTBI primer set was used. MiXCR was run by TCRdb on the multiplex PCR reads, yielding one entry per CDR3 protein. The data show over 700,000 distinct CDR3 sequences, with roughly a third seen just once and 31% held by the top ten. The chain recombines TRBV7-3 with TRBJ2-5, with 9 bases aligning to TRBD2. This TCR was recovered from a woman in her forties with Graves' hyperthyroidism. Sequences were obtained from blood. CDR3 region: CASSLAGGLTGETQYF. The CDR3 DNA follows: TGTGCCAGCAGCTTAGCGGGAGGGTTAACCGGGGAGACCCAGTACTTC. Full variable domain (rest looked up from reference TRBV7-3 and TRBJ2-5): GAGVSQTPSNKVTEKGKYVELRCDPISGHTALYWYRQSLGQGPEFLIYFQGTGAADDSGLPNDRFFAVRPEGSVSTLKIQRTERGDSAVYLCASSLAGGLTGETQYFGPGTRLLVL.